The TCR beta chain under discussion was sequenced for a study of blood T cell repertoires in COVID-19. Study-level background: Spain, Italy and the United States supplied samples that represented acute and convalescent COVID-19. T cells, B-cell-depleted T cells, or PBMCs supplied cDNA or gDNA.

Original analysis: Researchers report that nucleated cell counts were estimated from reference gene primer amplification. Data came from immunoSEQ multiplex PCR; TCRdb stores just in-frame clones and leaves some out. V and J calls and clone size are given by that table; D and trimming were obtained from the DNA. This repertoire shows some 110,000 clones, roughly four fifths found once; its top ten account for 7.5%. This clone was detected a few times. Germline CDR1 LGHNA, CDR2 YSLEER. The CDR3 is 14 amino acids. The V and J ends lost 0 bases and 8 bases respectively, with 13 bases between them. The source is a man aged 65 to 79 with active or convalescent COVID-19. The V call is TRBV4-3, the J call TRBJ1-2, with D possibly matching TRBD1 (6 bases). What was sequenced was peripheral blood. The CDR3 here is CASSQDRQARGYTF. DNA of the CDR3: TGCGCCAGCAGCCAAGATAGACAGGCGCGCGGCTACACCTTC.